Listed here is a single T cell receptor beta chain. Its target is not known. Specified treatment: around 19 received Ad26.COV2.S at low or high dose, single or two shots; about 5 received placebo; per-sample allocation not given. On day 63 after the first injection, vaccine and placebo recipients gave samples. TCRdb's copy holds only in-frame clones and misses some; the assay was immunoSEQ multiplex PCR. The data show approximately 340,000 clones, with around 84% seen just once and 3.3% held by the top ten. CDR1 and CDR2 from the germline V gene are MNHEY and SMNVEV (reference sequence). Trimming removed 6 bases from V and 3 bases from J, with 19 bases in between. The CDR3 contains 16 residues. This entry comes from a study of Ad26.COV2.S vaccination and SARS-CoV-2 variants. General study points: There was reportedly substantial breadth in spike-specific CD8+ and CD4+ T cell responses after vaccination. In TCR breadth and depth analyses, total T cell responses may have been underestimated. For non-spike TCRs, breadth in vaccine recipients resembled that in placebo recipients.

The V gene is TRBV27, the J gene TRBJ2-3; D might be TRBD2 (5 bases). The material sequenced was peripheral blood, taken in a trial of Ad26.COV2.S vaccine versus placebo. The receptor was derived from a person aged 18-60 years who received the Ad26.COV2.S COVID-19 vaccine or a placebo. CDR3 bases: TGTGCCAGCAGCCTCTTTTGGGAGAGTGGGACAGATACGCAGTATTTT. Its translation is CASSLFWESGTDTQYF.